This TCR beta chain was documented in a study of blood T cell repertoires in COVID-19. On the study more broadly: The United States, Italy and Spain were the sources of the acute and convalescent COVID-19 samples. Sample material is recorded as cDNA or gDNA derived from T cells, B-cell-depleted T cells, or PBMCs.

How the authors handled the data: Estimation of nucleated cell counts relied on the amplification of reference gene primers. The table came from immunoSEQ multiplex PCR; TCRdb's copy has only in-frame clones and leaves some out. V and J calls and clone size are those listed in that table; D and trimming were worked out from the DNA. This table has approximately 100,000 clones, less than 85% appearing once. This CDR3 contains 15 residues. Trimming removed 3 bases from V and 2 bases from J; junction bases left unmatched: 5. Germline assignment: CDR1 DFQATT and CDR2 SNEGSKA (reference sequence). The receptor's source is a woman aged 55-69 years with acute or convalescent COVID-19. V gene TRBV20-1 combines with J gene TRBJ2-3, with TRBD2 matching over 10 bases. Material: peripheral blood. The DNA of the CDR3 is TGCAGTGCTAGTTCCCTAGCGGGAGCCACAGATACGCAGTATTTT. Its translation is CSASSLAGATDTQYF.